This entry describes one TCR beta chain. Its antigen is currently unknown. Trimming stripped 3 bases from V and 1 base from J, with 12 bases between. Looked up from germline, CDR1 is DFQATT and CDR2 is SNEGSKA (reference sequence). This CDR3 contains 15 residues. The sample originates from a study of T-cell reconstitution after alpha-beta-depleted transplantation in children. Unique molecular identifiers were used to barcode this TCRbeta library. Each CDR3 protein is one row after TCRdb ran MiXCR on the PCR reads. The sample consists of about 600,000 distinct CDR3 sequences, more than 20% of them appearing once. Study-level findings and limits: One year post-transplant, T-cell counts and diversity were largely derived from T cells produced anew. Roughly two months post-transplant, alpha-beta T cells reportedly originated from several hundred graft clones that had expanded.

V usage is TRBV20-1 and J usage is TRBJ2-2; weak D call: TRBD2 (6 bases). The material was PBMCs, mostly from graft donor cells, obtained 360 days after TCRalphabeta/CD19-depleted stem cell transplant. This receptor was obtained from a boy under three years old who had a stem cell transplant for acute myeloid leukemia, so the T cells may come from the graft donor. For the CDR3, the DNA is TGCAGTGCTAGTGTTGAGCGGGTGAACACCGGGGAGCTGTTTTTT. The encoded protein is CSASVERVNTGELFF.